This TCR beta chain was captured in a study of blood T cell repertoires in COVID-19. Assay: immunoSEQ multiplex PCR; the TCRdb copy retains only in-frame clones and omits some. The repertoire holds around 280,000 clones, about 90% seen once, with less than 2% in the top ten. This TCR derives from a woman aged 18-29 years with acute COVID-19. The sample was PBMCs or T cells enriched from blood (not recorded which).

CDR3 protein: CAWRLAGPSYEQYF. CDR3 coding DNA: TGTGCCTGGAGGCTAGCGGGGCCGTCGTACGAGCAGTACTTC. The chain joins TRBV30 to TRBJ2-7; TRBD2 matches at 9 bases. Germline loops: CDR1 GTSNPN, CDR2 SVGIG (reference sequence). After removal of 3 bases from V and 4 bases from J, the junction contained 7 bases not matched to a gene. The CDR3 has 14 residues.